The clone carrying this T cell receptor (beta chain) was seen a single time. Some clones are missing from TCRdb's copy, which holds only in-frame ones; the method was immunoSEQ multiplex PCR. The sample shows about 180,000 clones, nearly 90% of them seen only once. This sample was included in a study of blood T cell repertoires in COVID-19. Overall study: Italy, Spain and the United States were the sources of the convalescent and acute COVID-19 samples.

The V gene's germline CDR1 is MNHEY and CDR2 SMNVEV (reference sequence). V lost 2 bases, J lost 7 bases, and 14 bases lay in between. The CDR3 contains 15 residues. The sample consisted of peripheral blood. The V gene is TRBV27, the J gene TRBJ1-4, with a weak D call TRBD1 (6 bases). This clonotype was sampled from a man younger than 35 who had recovered from COVID-19. CDR3 bases: TGTGCCAGCAGTTTAGGGGGGGCATGGGGTGAAAAACTGTTTTTT. It codes for CASSLGGAWGEKLFF.